This passage covers 30 T cell receptor beta chains from one sample sequenced in a study of blood T cell repertoires in COVID-19. This table comes from immunoSEQ multiplex PCR, and its TCRdb copy is limited to in-frame clones, with some not included. The sample holds 300,000 to 400,000 clones; around 89% are singletons and the top ten take approximately 4%. Sequenced sample: peripheral blood. Source of these receptors: a woman aged 45-65 years with active or convalescent COVID-19.

This chain connects TRBV25-1 to TRBJ2-3, with TRBD2 identical over 8 bases. The CDR3 consists of 14 residues. Trimming took 5 bases from V and 8 from J; bases not matched to a gene: 9. Looked up from germline, CDR1 is MGHDK and CDR2 is SYGVNS. CDR3: CASSSSGSTGTQYF. The CDR3 bases are TGTGCCAGCAGTTCGAGCGGGAGCACCGGTACGCAGTATTTT. Full variable domain (rest looked up from reference TRBV25-1 and TRBJ2-3): EADIYQTPRYLVIGTGKKITLECSQTMGHDKMYWYQQDPGMELHLIHYSYGVNSTEKGDLSSESTVSRIRTEHFPLTLESARPSHTSQYLCASSSSGSTGTQYFGPGTRLTVL.

The V and J genes are TRBV5-1 and TRBJ1-1; D call uncertain. Germline V gives CDR1 SGHRS, CDR2 YFSETQ. V lost 3 bases to trimming and J lost 4 bases, with 13 bases between them. This CDR3 is built from 14 residues. CDR3 DNA: TGCGCCAGCAGCTATAGCCCCGGAGGCACTGAAGCTTTCTTT. Translation gives CASSYSPGGTEAFF. The complete variable domain, with remaining parts taken from reference TRBV5-1 and TRBJ1-1, reads KAGVTQTPRYLIKTRGQQVTLSCSPISGHRSVSWYQQTPGQGLQFLFEYFSETQRNKGNFPGRFSGRQFSNSRSEMNVSTLELGDSALYLCASSYSPGGTEAFFGQGTRLTVV.

This sequence joins TRBV7-3 and TRBJ2-1, with TRBD2 matching 7 bases. The CDR3 runs to 14 residues. Germline-derived CDR1 and CDR2 are SGHTA and FQGTGA. The junction had 3 bases not matched to a gene; V was cut back by 0 bases and J by 7 bases. As DNA, the CDR3 is TGTGCCAGCAGCTTAACCACCGGGGGGAATGAGCAGTTCTTC. It translates to CASSLTTGGNEQFF.

V gene TRBV3-1 (or the pseudogene TRBV3-2) combines with J gene TRBJ2-1; 14 bases are shared with TRBD2. CDR3 length: 15 amino acids. Germline lookup yields CDR1 LGHDT and CDR2 YNNKEL (reference sequence). Trimming at V came to 5 bases and at J to 7 bases, leaving 4 bases not matched to a gene. In DNA, the CDR3 is TGTGCCAGCAGCACCCGGACTAGCGGGAGGAATGAGCAGTTCTTC. Protein product: CASSTRTSGRNEQFF.

The chain uses TRBV19 and TRBJ1-2; TRBD1 might be the D (6 bases). V shed 7 bases and J shed 4 bases, with 13 bases lying between them. The germline gives CDR1 LNHDA, CDR2 SQIVND (reference sequence). This CDR3 region has 13 residues. Here the CDR3 reads CASKSGQPYGYTF. In DNA form, the CDR3 reads TGTGCCAGTAAATCCGGACAGCCCTATGGCTACACCTTC.

The rearrangement joins TRBV4-1 to TRBJ1-3; TRBD1 aligns across 7 bases. The CDR3 has 18 residues. The ends lost 0 bases at V and 0 bases at J; junction bases unmatched: 8. In germline, CDR1 is MGHRA, CDR2 YSYEKL. The CDR3 is CASSQDPTGAISGNTIYF. CDR3 coding DNA: TGCGCCAGCAGCCAAGATCCCACAGGGGCCATCTCTGGAAACACCATATATTTT.

The chain carries TRBV19 and TRBJ1-6; weak D call: TRBD1 (5 bases). This CDR3 has 18 amino acids. Trimming took off 2 bases at V and 7 bases at J, with 21 bases between the two ends. CDR1 and CDR2 from the germline V gene are LNHDA and SQIVND (reference sequence). The CDR3 DNA is TGTGCCAGTAGTATAATTTATAGCCGCCCAGGGTGGAATTCACCCCTCCACTTT. This translates into CASSIIYSRPGWNSPLHF.

This chain connects TRBV29-1 to TRBJ1-1; TRBD1 matches 8 bases. J lost 5 bases, V lost 5 bases, and 4 bases had no gene match. From germline, CDR1 is SQVTM and CDR2 ANQGSEA. This CDR3 contains 12 residues. The CDR3 DNA follows: TGCAGCGTTAGAACAGGGGGAACTGAAGCTTTCTTT. Translating gives CSVRTGGTEAFF.

The V gene is TRBV7-2, the J gene TRBJ2-3, with 8 bases identical to TRBD1. CDR1 and CDR2 (germline): SGHTA, FQGNSA. The trim removed 5 bases at V and 5 bases at J, leaving 12 bases unmatched. This CDR3 is built from 16 residues. CDR3 in amino acids: CASSRDRGLRLDTQYF. For the CDR3, the DNA is TGTGCCAGCAGCAGAGACAGGGGTCTGAGGTTAGATACGCAGTATTTT. Filled out from reference TRBV7-2 and TRBJ2-3, the complete variable domain reads GAGVSQSPSNKVTEKGKDVELRCDPISGHTALYWYRQSLGQGLEFLIYFQGNSAPDKSGLPSDRFSAERTGGSVSTLTIQRTQQEDSAVYLCASSRDRGLRLDTQYFGPGTRLTVL.

V usage is TRBV19 and J usage is TRBJ2-1, with TRBD1 as a possible D gene (9 bases). The CDR3 length is 18 residues. The V gene's germline CDR1 is LNHDA and CDR2 SQIVND (reference sequence). V lost 9 bases to trimming and J lost 6 bases, with 30 bases between them. CDR3 sequence: CARPPGQGPGGGFNEQFF. The CDR3 bases are TGTGCCAGGCCTCCGGGACAGGGACCGGGAGGGGGTTTCAATGAGCAGTTCTTC. Based on the CDR3 plus reference TRBV19 and TRBJ2-1, the full variable domain is DGGITQSPKYLFRKEGQNVTLSCEQNLNHDAMYWYRQDPGQGLRLIYYSQIVNDFQKGDIAEGYSVSREKKESFPLTVTSAQKNPTAFYLCARPPGQGPGGGFNEQFFGPGTRLTVL.

This chain connects TRBV19 to TRBJ1-5; a weak D match, TRBD1 (5 bases). The CDR3 is made up of 14 amino acids. Germline lookup yields CDR1 LNHDA and CDR2 SQIVND (reference sequence). V was trimmed by 2 bases and J by 7 bases, leaving 12 bases between them. The CDR3 DNA reads TGTGCCAGTAGTATACCGGGGGTGGACCAGCCCCAGCATTTT. It is translated as CASSIPGVDQPQHF.

Regarding this clone: The junction shows a germline mismatch at one end, possibly a read error. The rearrangement uses TRBV28 and TRBJ2-3, with TRBD2 matching 7 bases. The germline V gene encodes CDR1 MDHEN and CDR2 SYDVKM. CDR3 length: 13 amino acids. The CDR3 protein is CATSRGGTDTQYF. In nucleotides, the CDR3 is TGTGCCACCAGTCGGGGGGGCACAGATACGCAGTATTTT.

This chain links TRBV13 with TRBJ1-2, with TRBD1 identical over 8 bases. The V gene's germline CDR1 is PRHDT and CDR2 FYEKMQ (reference sequence). The V and J ends lost 5 bases and 6 bases, in that order; junction bases with no gene match: 8. This CDR3 has 14 residues. Here the CDR3 reads CASSPQGVLDGYTF. In DNA form, the CDR3 reads TGTGCCAGCAGCCCACAGGGGGTTCTAGATGGCTACACCTTC.

The sample holds one count of this clone. V is TRBV27 and J is TRBJ2-7, with 10 bases aligning to TRBD1. CDR3 length: 16 residues. V lost 3 bases and J lost 5; bases outside the gene matches: 10. Looked up from germline, CDR1 is MNHEY and CDR2 is SMNVEV (reference sequence). CDR3: CASSLVGTGVSHEQYF. CDR3 nucleotide sequence: TGTGCCAGCAGTTTGGTCGGGACAGGGGTCAGCCACGAGCAGTACTTC.

This chain connects TRBV21-1 to TRBJ2-7; the D call TRBD2 from the table was never checked on the DNA. TRBV21-1 is shown as a pseudogene. The CDR3 is 13 residues long. For the CDR3, the DNA is TGTGCCAGCAGCAAATTCCGCTACTACGAGCAGTACTTC. As protein: CASSKFRYYEQYF.

This chain links TRBV15 with TRBJ1-2; 7 nucleotides match TRBD1. From germline, CDR1 is LNHNV and CDR2 YYDKDF (reference sequence). The CDR3 is made up of 16 amino acids. V was clipped by 1 base and J by 3 bases; unmatched bases: 8. CDR3 DNA sequence: TGTGCCACCAGCAGAGTACCCGACAGGGTTCACTATGGCTACACCTTC. Translated: CATSRVPDRVHYGYTF.

This rearrangement joins TRBV18 to TRBJ1-6; 8 bases are shared with TRBD1. The CDR3 is 14 amino acids. Germline values: CDR1 KGHSH, CDR2 LQKENI. V lost 3 bases to trimming and J lost 9 bases; unmatched junction nucleotides: 4. CDR3 amino acids: CASSPTGAVSPLHF. The CDR3 nucleotides are TGTGCCAGCTCACCGACAGGGGCGGTTTCACCCCTCCACTTT.

The chain carries TRBV2 and TRBJ2-7, with no clear D. The CDR3 covers 13 residues. Trimming removed 9 bases from V and 6 bases from J, with 18 bases in between. Per the germline V gene, CDR1 is SNHLY and CDR2 is FYNNEI. The CDR3 spells CARRTFSILEQYF. CDR3 sequence (DNA): TGTGCCAGAAGAACATTCTCGATTCTCGAGCAGTACTTC.

The chain is built from TRBV11-2 and TRBJ2-7; the D gene is possibly TRBD1 (6 bases). V lost 4 bases to trimming and J lost 6 bases, with 13 bases between them. The germline V gene has CDR1 SGHAT and CDR2 FQNNGV. This CDR3 has 13 amino acids. The CDR3 DNA is TGTGCCAGCAGCTACTCCGAAGGGGGCGAGCAGTACTTC. This gives the protein CASSYSEGGEQYF.

The rearrangement joins TRBV5-8 to TRBJ2-1, with TRBD1 as a possible D gene (6 bases). This CDR3 has 14 residues. Germline V CDR1 and CDR2: SGHTS, YDEGEE. Trimming took off 5 bases at V and 6 bases at J, with 15 bases between the two ends. The CDR3: CASRPGTQGNEQFF. Written as DNA, the CDR3 is TGTGCCAGCAGGCCCGGGACACAAGGCAATGAGCAGTTCTTC. Using reference TRBV5-8 and TRBJ2-1 for the parts outside the CDR3, the full variable domain is EAGVTQSPTHLIKTRGQQATLRCSPISGHTSVYWYQQALGLGLQFLLWYDEGEERNRGNFPPRFSGRQFPNYSSELNVNALELEDSALYLCASRPGTQGNEQFFGPGTRLTVL.

The rearrangement joins TRBV10-3 to TRBJ2-2; tentatively, D is TRBD2 (5 bases). The CDR3 loop spans 14 amino acids. Trimming pared 10 bases from V and 4 bases from J, leaving 16 bases between. Germline CDR1 is ENHRY and CDR2 is SYGVKD. CDR3: CATRTAAGTGELFF. The CDR3 DNA reads as TGTGCCACCCGGACTGCCGCCGGCACCGGGGAGCTGTTTTTT.

This chain's CDR3 is CAISESTGGPYEQYF. DNA of the CDR3: TGTGCCATCAGTGAATCGACAGGGGGTCCCTACGAGCAGTACTTC. The J gene is TRBJ2-7, the V gene TRBV10-3, with 9 bases matching TRBD1. Germline V gene data show CDR1 as ENHRY and CDR2 as SYGVKD. The CDR3 loop spans 15 amino acids. Trimming cost V 3 bases and J 2 bases; bases outside gene matches: 5.

The chain links TRBV5-1 to TRBJ1-2; D might be TRBD1 (6 bases). Between the trimmed V and J ends, which lost 2 bases and 3 bases, there was a span of 17 bases. The CDR3 is 16 amino acids. Germline CDR1 reads SGHRS; CDR2 reads YFSETQ. Written as DNA, the CDR3 is TGCGCCAGCAGCTTAGGCCCGGGACAATGGGACTATGGCTACACCTTC. This encodes CASSLGPGQWDYGYTF.

This clone was observed a few times. The genes are TRBV19 and TRBJ1-2; 7 bases align to TRBD1. The J segment lost 4 bases and the V segment lost 9 bases, leaving 14 bases of the junction unmatched. The CDR3 runs 15 residues. Germline values: CDR1 LNHDA, CDR2 SQIVND (reference sequence). In DNA, the CDR3 is TGTGCCAGCACCTTTCTCGACAGGGCCCTCTATGGCTACACCTTC. Translating it yields CASTFLDRALYGYTF.

V and J are TRBV5-1 and TRBJ1-2; D perhaps matches TRBD1 (5 bases). The CDR3 runs to 14 residues. Germline-derived CDR1 and CDR2 are SGHRS and YFSETQ. The V gene lost 0 bases and the J gene lost 4 bases, with 10 bases spanning the gap. This chain's CDR3 is CASSLAQGSYGYTF. The CDR3 region has the DNA TGCGCCAGCAGCTTGGCCCAGGGCTCCTATGGCTACACCTTC.

V is TRBV3-1 (or the pseudogene TRBV3-2) and J is TRBJ1-4, with D possibly TRBD1 on 5 matching bases. V lost 0 bases and J lost 4, with 12 bases in between. Germline V gene lookup returns CDR1 LGHDT and CDR2 YNNKEL (reference sequence). The CDR3 runs to 16 residues. CDR3 in DNA: TGTGCCAGCAGCCAAGAGAGGGGAGGAGTTAATGAAAAACTGTTTTTT. Translating it yields CASSQERGGVNEKLFF.

This chain links TRBV24-1 with TRBJ1-2, with D unclear. The CDR3 extends over 14 amino acids. Germline loops: CDR1 KGHDR, CDR2 SFDVKD. V shed 6 bases and J shed 4 bases, with 14 bases lying between them. CDR3 nucleotide sequence: TGTGCCACCAGTAAGGAGGGTCTAGCCTATGGCTACACCTTC. Protein product: CATSKEGLAYGYTF.

The genes are TRBV9 and TRBJ2-3; D remains ambiguous. CDR3 length equals 14 residues. The V end was cut by 0 bases, the J end by 6 bases, with 11 bases between. CDR1 is SGDLS and CDR2 is YYNGEE in the germline V gene. CDR3 in amino acids: CASSVGLGEDTQYF. CDR3 DNA: TGTGCCAGCAGCGTAGGTCTAGGTGAGGATACGCAGTATTTT.

This chain joins TRBV30 and TRBJ2-1; 8 bases line up with TRBD2. The germline V gene encodes CDR1 GTSNPN and CDR2 SVGIG (reference sequence). The ends lost 2 bases at V and 1 base at J; junction bases unmatched: 19. The CDR3 consists of 20 residues. CDR3 nucleotides: TGTGCCTGGAGTAAGCCGGGACTAGAGGAGATTGGGGGATCCTACAATGAGCAGTTCTTC. This encodes CAWSKPGLEEIGGSYNEQFF.

The chain joins TRBV11-3 to TRBJ2-7; D possibly corresponds to TRBD2 (5 bases). Germline V gene sequence: CDR1 SGHNT, CDR2 YENEEA. Trimming removed 5 bases at V and 6 bases at J, with 14 bases between. The CDR3 contains 13 residues. The CDR3 region is CASSPESGSEQYF. For the CDR3, the DNA is TGTGCCAGCAGCCCCGAATCGGGAAGCGAGCAGTACTTC.